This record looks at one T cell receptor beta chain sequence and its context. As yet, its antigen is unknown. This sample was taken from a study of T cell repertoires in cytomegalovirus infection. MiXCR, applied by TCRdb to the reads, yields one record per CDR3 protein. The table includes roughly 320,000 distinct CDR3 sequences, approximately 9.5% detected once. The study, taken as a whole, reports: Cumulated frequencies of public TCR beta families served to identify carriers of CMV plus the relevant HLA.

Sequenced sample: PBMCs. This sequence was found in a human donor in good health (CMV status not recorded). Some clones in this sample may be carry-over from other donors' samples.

CDR3 protein: CASILAGVGREQFF. The CDR3 DNA reads TGTGCCAGCATTCTAGCGGGAGTTGGCCGAGAGCAGTTCTTC. This chain joins TRBV28 and TRBJ2-1; TRBD2 aligns across 10 bases. The V and J ends lost 7 bases and 10 bases, in that order; junction bases with no gene match: 10. Looked up from germline, CDR1 is MDHEN and CDR2 is SYDVKM. CDR3 length: 14 residues.